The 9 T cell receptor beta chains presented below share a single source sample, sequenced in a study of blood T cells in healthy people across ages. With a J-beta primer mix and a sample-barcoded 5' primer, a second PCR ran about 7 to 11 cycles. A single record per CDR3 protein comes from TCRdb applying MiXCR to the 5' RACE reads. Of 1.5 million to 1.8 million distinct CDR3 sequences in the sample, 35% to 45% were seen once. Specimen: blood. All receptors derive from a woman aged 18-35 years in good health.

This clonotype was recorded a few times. CDR3 nucleotides: TGTGCCAGCAGCCCAAGGGGGACAGAATACAATGAGCAGTTCTTC. Residues: CASSPRGTEYNEQFF. The chain carries TRBV3-1 and TRBJ2-1; TRBD1 matches at 7 bases. CDR3 length: 15 residues. Germline V lookup: CDR1 LGHDT, CDR2 YNNKEL (reference sequence). V was pared by 4 bases and J by 4 bases, with 7 bases of the junction left unmatched.

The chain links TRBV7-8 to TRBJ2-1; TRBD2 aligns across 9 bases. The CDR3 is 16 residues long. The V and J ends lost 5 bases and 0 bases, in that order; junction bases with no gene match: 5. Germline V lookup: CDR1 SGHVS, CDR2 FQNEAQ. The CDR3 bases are TGTGCCAGCAGCGCGGGGGGGGGGCACTCCTACAATGAGCAGTTCTTC. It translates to CASSAGGGHSYNEQFF.

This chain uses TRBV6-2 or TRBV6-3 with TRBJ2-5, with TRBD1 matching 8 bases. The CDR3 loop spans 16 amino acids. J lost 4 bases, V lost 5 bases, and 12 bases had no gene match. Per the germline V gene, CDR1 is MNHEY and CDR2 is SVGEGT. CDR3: CASSPLRGRSLETQYF. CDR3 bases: TGTGCCAGCAGTCCCCTCAGGGGGCGCAGTCTAGAGACCCAGTACTTC.

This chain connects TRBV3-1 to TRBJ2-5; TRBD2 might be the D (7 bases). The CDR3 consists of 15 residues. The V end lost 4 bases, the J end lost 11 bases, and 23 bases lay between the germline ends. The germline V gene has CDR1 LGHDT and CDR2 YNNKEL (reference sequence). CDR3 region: CASSPPRGPQGEQYF. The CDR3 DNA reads TGTGCCAGCAGCCCCCCGCGGGGGCCTCAGGGTGAGCAGTACTTC.

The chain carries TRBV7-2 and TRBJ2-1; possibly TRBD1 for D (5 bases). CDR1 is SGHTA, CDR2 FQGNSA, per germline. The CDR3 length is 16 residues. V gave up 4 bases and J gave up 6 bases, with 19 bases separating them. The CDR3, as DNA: TGTGCCAGCAGCTCACCCCACAGGACCACTTTCAATGAGCAGTTCTTC. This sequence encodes CASSSPHRTTFNEQFF.

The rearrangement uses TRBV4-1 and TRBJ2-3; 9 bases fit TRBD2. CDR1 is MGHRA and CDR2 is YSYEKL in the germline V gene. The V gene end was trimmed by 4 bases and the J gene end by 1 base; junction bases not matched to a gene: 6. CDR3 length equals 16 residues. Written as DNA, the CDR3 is TGCGCCAGCAGCCGCGGGGGGGCCACCGGCACAGATACGCAGTATTTT. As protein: CASSRGGATGTDTQYF.

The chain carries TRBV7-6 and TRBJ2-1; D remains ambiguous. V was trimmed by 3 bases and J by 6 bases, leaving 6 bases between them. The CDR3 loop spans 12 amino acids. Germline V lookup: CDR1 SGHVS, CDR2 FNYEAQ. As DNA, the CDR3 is TGTGCCAGCAGCTTTCGGACCAATGAGCAGTTCTTC. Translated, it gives CASSFRTNEQFF.

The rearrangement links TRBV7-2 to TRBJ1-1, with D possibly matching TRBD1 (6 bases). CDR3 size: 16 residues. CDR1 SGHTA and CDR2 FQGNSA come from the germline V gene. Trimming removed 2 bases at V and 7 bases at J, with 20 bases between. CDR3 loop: CASSLTGNIVACEAFF. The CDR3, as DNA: TGTGCCAGCAGCTTAACAGGGAATATCGTGGCTTGTGAAGCTTTCTTT. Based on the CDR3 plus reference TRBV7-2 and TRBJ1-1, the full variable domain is GAGVSQSPSNKVTEKGKDVELRCDPISGHTALYWYRQSLGQGLEFLIYFQGNSAPDKSGLPSDRFSAERTGGSVSTLTIQRTQQEDSAVYLCASSLTGNIVACEAFFGQGTRLTVV.

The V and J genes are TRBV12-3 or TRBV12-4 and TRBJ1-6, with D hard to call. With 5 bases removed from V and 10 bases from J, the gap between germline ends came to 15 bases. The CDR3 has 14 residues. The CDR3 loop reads CASSVGQVKSPLHF. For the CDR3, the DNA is TGTGCCAGCAGTGTGGGCCAGGTGAAGTCACCCCTCCACTTT.